The 9 T cell receptor beta chains below all came from one sample that was sequenced in a study of regulatory T cells in long-lasting Graves disease. TCR beta libraries were built with iRepertoire HTBI primers and Arm-PCR of CDR3 regions. MiXCR was run by TCRdb on the multiplex PCR reads, yielding one entry per CDR3 protein. This table has approximately 270,000 distinct CDR3 sequences, approximately 18% appearing once. Time point given: newly diagnosed GD, antithyroid drugs for less than 3 months. With RNA extracted from PBMCs as input, the TCR library was made. This sample was also put to use in a study of T cells in Graves' hyperthyroidism and ophthalmopathy.

Material: peripheral blood mononuclear cells (PBMCs), obtained at new diagnosis, from a patient treated with antithyroid drugs. These receptors all stem from a woman aged 25 to 39 with Graves disease.

This chain joins TRBV18 and TRBJ1-1; 7 bases are a match to TRBD1. The CDR3 is 15 residues long. Losses at the gene ends were 0 bases for V and 5 bases for J; bases not matched to a gene: 6. Germline loops: CDR1 KGHSH, CDR2 LQKENI. CDR3 in DNA: TGTGCCAGCTCACCACCTCGAGGGGGCCTTACTGAAGCTTTCTTT. Its protein is CASSPPRGGLTEAFF. The whole variable domain, remainder taken from reference TRBV18 and TRBJ1-1, is NAGVMQNPRHLVRRRGQEARLRCSPMKGHSHVYWYRQLPEEGLKFMVYLQKENIIDESGMPKERFSAEFPKEGPSILRIQQVVRGDSAAYFCASSPPRGGLTEAFFGQGTRLTVV.

This clonotype was found a few times. J is TRBJ2-2 and V is TRBV10-1; 14 bases fit TRBD2. V trimming: 2 bases; J trimming: 7 bases; junction bases outside the gene matches: 6. Germline V lookup: CDR1 WNHNN, CDR2 SYGVQD (reference sequence). The CDR3 has 17 residues. CDR3 nucleotides: TGCGCCAGCAGTGAGGGGACTAGCGGGGGAGTCGTCGGGGAGCTGTTTTTT. This sequence encodes CASSEGTSGGVVGELFF.

Concerning this clonotype itself: A read error is likely here: a far larger clone is one base away. V is TRBV7-2 and J is TRBJ2-1; TRBD2 matches 12 bases. The ends lost 2 bases at V and 5 bases at J; junction bases unmatched: 1. The germline CDR1 and CDR2 sequences are SGHTA and FQGNSA. This CDR3 has 15 residues. CDR3 in DNA: TGTGCCAGCAGCTTAACTAGCGGGGGGCACAATGAGCAGTTCTTC. Its protein is CASSLTSGGHNEQFF.

In this sample, this clonotype turned up many times. This chain connects TRBV25-1 to TRBJ1-1; D gene ambiguous. Looked up from germline, CDR1 is MGHDK and CDR2 is SYGVNS. CDR3 length: 15 amino acids. V lost 1 base, J lost 0 bases, and 9 bases lay in between. The chain's CDR3 is CASSESGIMNTEAFF. DNA for the CDR3: TGTGCCAGCAGTGAATCTGGGATTATGAACACTGAAGCTTTCTTT.

This clonotype has a count of ten or more. CDR3 nucleotides: TGTGCCAGCAGTGAGCCCTACACAGATACGCAGTATTTT. Amino acid sequence: CASSEPYTDTQYF. The chain joins TRBV6-1 to TRBJ2-3, with D hard to call. This CDR3 contains 13 residues. Germline-derived CDR1 and CDR2 are MNHNS and SASEGT. Trimming took 3 bases from V and 2 from J, leaving 6 bases between them.

The table lists this clonotype with many counts. This rearrangement joins TRBV7-2 to TRBJ1-2, with a possible D match to TRBD1 (6 bases). With 3 bases removed from V and 8 bases from J, the gap between germline ends came to 16 bases. CDR3 length: 14 amino acids. The germline gives CDR1 SGHTA, CDR2 FQGNSA. Here the CDR3 reads CASSFILEGEGYTF. The CDR3 DNA reads as TGTGCCAGCAGCTTTATCCTGGAGGGGGAGGGCTACACCTTC. The variable domain in full, with the rest retrieved from reference TRBV7-2 and TRBJ1-2, is GAGVSQSPSNKVTEKGKDVELRCDPISGHTALYWYRQSLGQGLEFLIYFQGNSAPDKSGLPSDRFSAERTGGSVSTLTIQRTQQEDSAVYLCASSFILEGEGYTFGSGTRLTVV.

This clonotype was found many times. The rearrangement links TRBV3-1 to TRBJ1-2; no clear D. CDR3 length: 15 amino acids. The V end lost 2 bases, the J end lost 4 bases, and 14 bases lay between the germline ends. Germline-derived CDR1 and CDR2 are LGHDT and YNNKEL (reference sequence). CDR3 residues: CASSQSRSPVYGYTF. The CDR3 nucleotides read TGTGCCAGCAGCCAATCGAGGTCCCCCGTCTATGGCTACACCTTC.

A note on this clonotype: With only one base between it and a far larger clone, this is likely a read error. V usage is TRBV7-9 and J usage is TRBJ2-3; 7 positions match TRBD2. V lost 8 bases and J lost 7; bases outside the gene matches: 15. The CDR3 consists of 15 residues. Germline CDR1 SEHNR, CDR2 FQNEAQ (reference sequence). The CDR3 reads CASLFRPGGFNTQYF. CDR3 DNA: TGTGCCAGCCTGTTCAGGCCGGGGGGATTCAATACGCAGTATTTT.

The table lists this clonotype with many counts. The chain has TRBV7-8 and TRBJ2-1, with D unclear. This CDR3 is built from 12 residues. The ends were cut back, 6 bases at V and 3 bases at J, with 6 bases in the middle. In germline, CDR1 is SGHVS, CDR2 FQNEAQ. The CDR3 protein is CASRPNYNEQFF. The CDR3 DNA sequence: TGTGCCAGCAGACCTAACTACAATGAGCAGTTCTTC.